This T cell receptor (beta chain) is drawn from a study of glioma-infiltrating T cells after dendritic cell vaccination. For the study at large: Between 2003 and 2012, patients got autologous tumor lysate-pulsed dendritic cell vaccines.

Stated time point: after dendritic cell vaccination, including at tumor progression/relapse. Generated by immunoSEQ multiplex PCR, the TCRdb table keeps only in-frame clones and is missing some. The repertoire holds about 100,000 clones, with approximately 84% as singletons. The sequence was collected from a human donor with glioblastoma. Here the sequenced sample was blood, taken after dendritic cell vaccination.

The CDR3 loop is CASSEAQTAGNTIYF. The CDR3 coding sequence is TGTGCCAGCAGTGAAGCGCAGACAGCTGGAAACACCATATATTTT. The chain employs TRBV2 and TRBJ1-3; D perhaps matches TRBD1 (5 bases). Trimming took off 0 bases at V and 2 bases at J, with 8 bases between the two ends. The CDR3 totals 15 residues. CDR1 is SNHLY and CDR2 is FYNNEI in the germline V gene.